This note documents a single T cell receptor beta chain sequence. Its binding antigen is unknown. Nothing much larger sits one base from this clone, and base qualities are not available. The donors were healthy, HIV-negative adults who had no recently reported acute infections or vaccinations. Every donor was a Caucasian adult living in Nashville, Tennessee, USA. CD4+ T cells were enriched by magnetic negative selection, after which naive cells were positively selected on CD45RA and the negative fraction was taken as the memory subset. After blood collection by leukapheresis, PBMCs were isolated using Ficoll-Histopaque density gradient centrifugation and then cryopreserved in the vapor phase of liquid nitrogen. Analytical flow cytometry was used to check the purity and quantity of every magnetically sorted T cell population. Genomic DNA was isolated from each sorted fraction and quantified by UV absorbance on a Nanodrop 2000c.

Using the deep immunoSEQ assay, multiplex PCR amplified TCR CDR3 regions from genomic DNA. For each cell subset, the extracted genomic DNA was distributed evenly across all wells of several immunoSEQ 96-well plates, and each plate served as one replicate. For sorted subsets, each replicate PCR was loaded with roughly 0.2 ug genomic DNA, equivalent to 25,000 to 35,000 T cell genomes. Purified libraries were quantified with a Qubit 3.0 fluorometer, sized on a Bioanalyzer 2100, and re-quantified with the KAPA Library Quantification kit. Every immunoSEQ 96-well plate was sequenced on a dedicated single-read 150-cycle Illumina NextSeq 550 flow cell. In the source study's methods: Because only junctional sequences without quality scores were contained in the immunoSEQ output, filtering matching that applied to full-length reads could not be performed. To assign V/J genes and CDR3, sequences were annotated against IMGT germline references using PyIR, a Python wrapper for IgBLAST v1.9. Reads were removed for weak V/J assignments (E-value above 1e-6), missing CDR3, stop codons, out-of-frame junctions, or ambiguous translated residues. V3J clonotypes were defined as sequences sharing an identical inferred V gene, J gene, and CDR3 amino acid sequence. Percentage overlap between repertoires was computed as shared unique clonotypes divided by the size of the smaller repertoire. RTK rarefaction, the Chao1 estimator, and Recon v2.1 estimates of unobserved clonotypes were used to assess repertoire richness. Generation probabilities were computed with OLGA for all TCRbeta clonotypes obtained by the gDNA method from a few donors. Imported from immuneACCESS, the table was reduced by TCRdb to in-frame sequences with V and J called. These copies leave out some clones; in studies compared against another copy, an unresolved V gene accounts for under half, and the cause of the remainder is not known. D and trimming were read from the DNA, whereas the V and J calls and clone size are those reported in that table. For this sample the table gives approximately 1,000,000 clones, of which about 80% were detected only once. Approximately 0.5% of the sample goes to the ten largest clones.

The entry originates in a study of shared clonotypes between healthy human individuals (dated by TCRdb to between 2020 and 2021). About the full investigation: The cohort comprised a couple of women and a few men aged 18 to 49 years. For each donor, three plates each were used for CD4 naive and CD4 memory, two plates were used for CD8 naive, and one plate was used for CD8 memory. Each donor's leukapheresis produced roughly between roughly 0.85 and 9.5 billion PBMCs. To increase sequencing depth and limit assay-specific biases, TCR repertoire library preparation and sequencing were carried out by different laboratories using diverse techniques. The study deeply sequenced blood TCR repertoires of about five healthy adults to estimate repertoire size and the extent of clonotype sharing between individuals.

Trimming removed 7 bases from V and 1 base from J, leaving 14 bases between the germline ends. Its CDR3 holds 14 amino acids, cysteine through phenylalanine. The DNA shown is the 42-base CDR3, in frame from base 1. The germline V gene (reference sequence) sets CDR1 to GTSNPN and CDR2 to SVGIG. Here is what the overall study found, with its caveats: Even with the large sequencing depth, rarefaction of the sorted-subset datasets indicated that sequencing was incomplete. Sharing across a few donors was observed for around 5% of naive CD4, around 3.5% of naive CD8, about 2.5% of memory CD4, and about 0.39% of memory CD8 clonotypes. Estimated clonotype richness was generally larger for naive than for memory subsets. Clonotypes shared by all four sorted-subset donors showed higher generation probabilities than non-shared clonotypes. Because the study included a small number of donors, the genetic and exposure-history diversity represented was limited. Only blood was sampled, and tissue TCR repertoires likely differ from those in blood. Pairwise subsampling indicated that sequencing depth was expected to affect the degree of clonotype sharing among donors.

The receptor was isolated from a man between 18 and 35 years old in good health. Some clones in this sample may be carry-over from other donors' samples. The sequenced material came from memory CD4+ T cells from PBMCs. Interpreted using the paper, the cell subset or site label stands for: CD45RA-negative fraction. This chain joins TRBV30 to TRBJ2-4; TRBD2 is a possible D gene, resting on 5 matching bases. This receptor has the CDR3 CASERTGAKNIQYF. The sequence in DNA is TGTGCCTCCGAAAGAACGGGGGCCAAAAACATTCAGTACTTC. Here the CDR3 is joined to the reference TRBV30 and TRBJ2-4 genes, and the full variable domain is: SQTIHQWPATLVQPVGSPLSLECTVEGTSNPNLYWYRQAAGRGLQLLFYSVGIGQISSEVPQNLSASRPQDRQFILSSKKLLLSDSGFYLCASERTGAKNIQYFGAGTRLSVL.